These 30 T cell receptor beta chains came from one sample sequenced in a study of blood T cell repertoires in COVID-19. The data were produced by immunoSEQ multiplex PCR, yet TCRdb's version contains in-frame clones alone and is incomplete. The sample has 350,000 to 500,000 clones, about 88% seen once. The sample consisted of PBMCs or T cells enriched from blood (not recorded which). These receptors originate from a young woman who had been exposed to COVID-19.

The chain employs TRBV6-2 or TRBV6-3 and TRBJ1-1, with D possibly matching TRBD1 (6 bases). This CDR3 has 13 amino acids. The germline CDR1 and CDR2 sequences are MNHEY and SVGEGT. Trimming took 5 bases from V and 2 from J, leaving 9 bases between them. The DNA of the CDR3 is TGTGCCAGCAGTCGGGGGGCAAACACTGAAGCTTTCTTT. It is translated as CASSRGANTEAFF.

The chain recombines TRBV18 with TRBJ2-4; weak D call: TRBD1 (5 bases). In germline, CDR1 is KGHSH, CDR2 LQKENI. This CDR3 spans 16 amino acids. V gave up 5 bases and J gave up 0 bases, with 14 bases separating them. The CDR3: CASSEEDILAKNIQYF. The CDR3 DNA is TGTGCCAGCTCAGAAGAGGACATTCTAGCCAAAAACATTCAGTACTTC.

The V gene is TRBV6-1, the J gene TRBJ2-2; 10 bases are a match to TRBD2. Trimming at V came to 4 bases and at J to 5 bases, leaving 10 bases not matched to a gene. Germline loops: CDR1 MNHNS, CDR2 SASEGT. The CDR3 runs to 17 residues. CDR3 region: CASSAGTLAGVTGELFF. CDR3 sequence (DNA): TGTGCCAGCAGTGCCGGAACTCTAGCGGGAGTTACCGGGGAGCTGTTTTTT.

Written as DNA, the CDR3 is TGTGCCAGCAGTTTGGGGGGGGGCAATCAGCCCCAGCATTTT. Its translation: CASSLGGGNQPQHF. The chain links TRBV28 to TRBJ1-5; possible D gene TRBD1, 5 bases. Trimming stripped 3 bases from V and 2 bases from J, with 8 bases between. The CDR3 extends over 14 amino acids. CDR1 is MDHEN, CDR2 SYDVKM, per germline.

The V and J genes are TRBV30 and TRBJ1-5; 7 bases map to TRBD1. V shed 5 bases and J 7 bases; nucleotides not matched to a gene: 8. The CDR3 has 13 residues. Germline loops: CDR1 GTSNPN, CDR2 SVGIG (reference sequence). The CDR3 is CAWGEGGGQPQHF. In nucleotides, the CDR3 is TGTGCCTGGGGTGAAGGGGGCGGGCAGCCCCAGCATTTT.

V is TRBV6-5 and J is TRBJ1-3; 7 bases match TRBD1. After removal of 8 bases from V and 10 bases from J, the junction contained 14 bases not matched to a gene. The CDR3 runs 14 residues. CDR1 MNHEY and CDR2 SVGAGI come from the germline V gene. The DNA of the CDR3 is TGTGCCAGCGAGCCCGGGACAGCCTCAGGAACCATATATTTT. This translates into CASEPGTASGTIYF.

J is TRBJ2-3 and V is TRBV5-1; 8 bases are shared with TRBD2. This CDR3 contains 20 residues. Unmatched junction bases numbered 17, after V lost 0 bases and J lost 2 bases. The germline gives CDR1 SGHRS, CDR2 YFSETQ. DNA for the CDR3: TGCGCCAGCAGCTTGGCGGCCAGCGGGGGCCGTTTTTACGACACAGATACGCAGTATTTT. It translates to CASSLAASGGRFYDTDTQYF. The whole variable domain, remainder taken from reference TRBV5-1 and TRBJ2-3, is KAGVTQTPRYLIKTRGQQVTLSCSPISGHRSVSWYQQTPGQGLQFLFEYFSETQRNKGNFPGRFSGRQFSNSRSEMNVSTLELGDSALYLCASSLAASGGRFYDTDTQYFGPGTRLTVL.

CDR3 nucleotide sequence: TGTGCCAGCAGCCCGGGGACCTACGAGCAGTACTTC. This gives the protein CASSPGTYEQYF. V and J are TRBV13 and TRBJ2-7; maybe TRBD2 (5 bases). This CDR3 has 12 residues. Between the trimmed V and J ends, which lost 5 bases and 2 bases, there was a span of 7 bases. CDR1 and CDR2 from the germline V gene are PRHDT and FYEKMQ (reference sequence).

This clone was detected only a few times. The chain uses TRBV2 and TRBJ2-1; D possibly corresponds to TRBD2 (5 bases). Between the trimmed V and J ends, which lost 5 bases and 15 bases, there was a span of 17 bases. CDR3 length equals 12 residues. CDR1 is SNHLY and CDR2 is FYNNEI in the germline V gene. DNA for the CDR3: TGTGCCAGCAGTACGTTCGGACTCGAGGGGTTCTTC. The encoded protein is CASSTFGLEGFF.

This sequence joins TRBV4-2 and TRBJ2-2; 9 positions match TRBD2. The CDR3 sequence is 18 residues long. Per germline, CDR1 LGHNA and CDR2 YNFKEQ. The junction had 13 bases not matched to a gene; V was cut back by 3 bases and J by 5 bases. The CDR3 region has the DNA TGTGCCAGCAGCCACCCGGGGGGTAGCGGGAGAGGGACCGGGGAGCTGTTTTTT. This translates into CASSHPGGSGRGTGELFF.

This clone occurred once. The chain has TRBV27 and TRBJ1-3; possible D gene TRBD1, 5 bases. V gave up 6 bases and J gave up 8 bases, with 14 bases separating them. The germline gives CDR1 MNHEY, CDR2 SMNVEV (reference sequence). CDR3 size: 13 residues. The CDR3 sequence: CASRRISQDTIYF. DNA of the CDR3: TGTGCCAGCAGACGTATATCACAGGACACCATATATTTT.

J is TRBJ2-3 and V is TRBV28, with D possibly TRBD1 on 5 matching bases. Germline CDR1 and CDR2: MDHEN and SYDVKM. The CDR3 sequence is 16 residues long. Between the trimmed V and J ends, which lost 4 bases and 3 bases, there was a span of 17 bases. The DNA of the CDR3 is TGTGCCAGCAGTTCGTACCAGGGAAAGAGGACAGATACGCAGTATTTT. It encodes CASSSYQGKRTDTQYF.

Worth noting for this clone: The sample contains more than one DNA sequence encoding this CDR3. The gene calls are TRBV30 and TRBJ1-5, with D perhaps TRBD1 (6 bases). Trimming took 1 base from V and 4 from J, leaving 11 bases between them. Germline assignment: CDR1 GTSNPN and CDR2 SVGIG (reference sequence). The CDR3 is made up of 14 amino acids. Here the CDR3 DNA reads TGTGCCTGGAGTGGGGGGGGCGGTAATCAGCCCCAGCATTTT. It specifies CAWSGGGGNQPQHF.

This clone was observed once. J is TRBJ2-7 and V is TRBV19; 8 nucleotides agree with TRBD2. This CDR3 is 14 amino acids long. Trimming cost V 7 bases and J 0 bases; bases outside gene matches: 5. CDR1 LNHDA and CDR2 SQIVND come from the germline V gene (reference sequence). For the CDR3, the DNA is TGTGCCAGTAAATTCGGGGGGGCCTCCTACGAGCAGTACTTC. This encodes CASKFGGASYEQYF.

This rearrangement joins TRBV6-5 to TRBJ1-1, with 8 bases matching TRBD1. The CDR3 loop spans 12 amino acids. Per the germline V gene, CDR1 is MNHEY and CDR2 is SVGAGI. The V gene end was trimmed by 6 bases and the J gene end by 10 bases; junction bases not matched to a gene: 7. The CDR3 DNA reads as TGTGCCAGCAGCGTTGGACAGGGAAGAGCTTTCTTT. This translates into CASSVGQGRAFF.

This clone was counted a few times. The chain recombines TRBV9 with TRBJ2-7; TRBD1 might be the D (6 bases). Trimming took 1 base from V and 5 from J, leaving 13 bases between them. Germline CDR1 and CDR2: SGDLS and YYNGEE. This CDR3 comprises 14 residues. The CDR3 DNA follows: TGTGCCAGCAGCGTATATACAGGGTCGGACGAGCAGTACTTC. Translating it yields CASSVYTGSDEQYF.

V is TRBV28 and J is TRBJ2-5; maybe TRBD2 (6 bases). CDR3 length: 15 amino acids. V lost 5 bases to trimming and J lost 5 bases, with 18 bases between them. Looked up from germline, CDR1 is MDHEN and CDR2 is SYDVKM. The CDR3 DNA reads TGTGCCAGCAGTCTCCCAACAGGTCGGGGGGAGACCCAGTACTTC. Translation gives CASSLPTGRGETQYF.

The chain uses TRBV7-6 and TRBJ1-2; D is uncertain. Germline CDR1 is SGHVS and CDR2 is FNYEAQ. This CDR3 spans 14 amino acids. With 1 base removed from V and 8 bases from J, the gap between germline ends came to 14 bases. The CDR3, as DNA: TGTGCCAGCAGCTTAGGGTCTCTACCGTCCGGCTACACCTTC. Residues: CASSLGSLPSGYTF.

This clone has just a few counts. This chain links TRBV4-2 with TRBJ1-2; 7 positions match TRBD1. V shed 0 bases and J 4 bases; nucleotides not matched to a gene: 2. The CDR3 sequence is 14 residues long. Germline V gene lookup returns CDR1 LGHNA and CDR2 YNFKEQ. CDR3 loop: CASSQEGTVYGYTF. CDR3 coding DNA: TGTGCCAGCAGCCAAGAAGGGACAGTCTATGGCTACACCTTC.

This chain connects TRBV4-2 to TRBJ1-4; a weak D match, TRBD1 (6 bases). Per the germline V gene, CDR1 is LGHNA and CDR2 is YNFKEQ. V was cut by 1 base and J by 4 bases, with 13 bases left in between. This CDR3 spans 16 amino acids. Here the CDR3 reads CASSQAGGAFNEKLFF. The CDR3 coding sequence is TGTGCCAGCAGCCAAGCTGGGGGCGCGTTTAATGAAAAACTGTTTTTT.

This clone was seen only a few times. This sequence joins TRBV12-3 or TRBV12-4 and TRBJ1-2, with 11 nucleotides matching TRBD1. This CDR3 has 13 residues. The J segment lost 5 bases and the V segment lost 5 bases, leaving 1 base of the junction unmatched. In DNA form, the CDR3 reads TGTGCCAGCAGTCGGGACAGGGGGTATGGCTACACCTTC. It is translated as CASSRDRGYGYTF.

The genes are TRBV18 and TRBJ2-1, with 8 positions matching TRBD1. Per germline, CDR1 KGHSH and CDR2 LQKENI. V shed 3 bases, J shed 0 bases, and the junction held 10 bases outside the gene matches. The CDR3 contains 18 residues. CDR3 amino acids: CASSPGTGFKSSYNEQFF. DNA of the CDR3: TGTGCCAGCTCACCCGGGACAGGCTTTAAGAGCTCCTACAATGAGCAGTTCTTC.

This chain joins TRBV27 and TRBJ1-6; 7 positions match TRBD1. This CDR3 spans 15 amino acids. Unmatched junction bases numbered 1, after V lost 5 bases and J lost 0 bases. CDR1 is MNHEY, CDR2 SMNVEV, per germline (reference sequence). The CDR3 here is CASSRDSSYNSPLHF. CDR3 DNA sequence: TGTGCCAGCAGTCGGGACAGCTCCTATAATTCACCCCTCCACTTT.

CDR3 residues: CASSPPPGAGQPQHF. The DNA for the CDR3 is TGTGCCAGCAGCCCCCCCCCAGGGGCAGGTCAGCCCCAGCATTTT. V gene TRBV7-2 combines with J gene TRBJ1-5; D might be TRBD1 (6 bases). CDR3 length: 15 amino acids. Looked up from germline, CDR1 is SGHTA and CDR2 is FQGNSA. Trimming removed 5 bases at V and 6 bases at J, with 17 bases between.

A word on this clone: Other DNA variants within this sample encode the same CDR3. The rearrangement uses TRBV7-2 and TRBJ2-7, with D perhaps matching TRBD2 (5 bases). Trimming took off 1 base at V and 0 bases at J, with 10 bases between the two ends. There are 15 residues in the CDR3. Germline V gene data show CDR1 as SGHTA and CDR2 as FQGNSA. CDR3 amino acids: CASSLEAGLSYEQYF. CDR3 DNA: TGTGCCAGCAGCTTAGAAGCAGGACTCTCCTACGAGCAGTACTTC.

The V gene is TRBV28, the J gene TRBJ1-4; 7 positions agree with TRBD1. Per germline, CDR1 MDHEN and CDR2 SYDVKM. The J segment lost 8 bases and the V segment lost 3 bases, leaving 6 bases of the junction unmatched. This CDR3 has 14 amino acids. Written as DNA, the CDR3 is TGTGCCAGCAGTTTGTGGGACAGCGAAGAAAAACTGTTTTTT. Its protein product is CASSLWDSEEKLFF.

The J gene is TRBJ2-7, the V gene TRBV27; 7 bases are a match to TRBD2. V lost 4 bases, J lost 10 bases, and 7 bases stayed unmatched. Germline CDR1 and CDR2: MNHEY and SMNVEV (reference sequence). This CDR3 is built from 12 residues. CDR3 sequence reads: CASSSRGGEQYF. For the CDR3, the DNA is TGTGCCAGCAGTTCCCGTGGGGGGGAACAGTACTTC.

The genes are TRBV7-9 and TRBJ2-1, with 13 bases aligning to TRBD2. The V gene's germline CDR1 is SEHNR and CDR2 FQNEAQ (reference sequence). V shed 1 base, J shed 3 bases, and the junction held 3 bases outside the gene matches. The CDR3 spans 17 residues. CDR3 residues: CASSLEGTSGNYNEQFF. The CDR3 DNA reads TGTGCCAGCAGCTTAGAAGGGACTAGCGGGAACTACAATGAGCAGTTCTTC.

This sequence joins TRBV6-5 and TRBJ1-5; no firm D call. V was trimmed by 6 bases and J by 5 bases, leaving 11 bases between them. The CDR3 is 13 amino acids. The germline CDR1 and CDR2 sequences are MNHEY and SVGAGI. The DNA for the CDR3 is TGTGCCAGCAGCAGACAAACCGATCAGCCCCAGCATTTT. This translates into CASSRQTDQPQHF.

This chain connects TRBV5-5 to TRBJ1-5, with 8 bases matching TRBD1. Germline lookup yields CDR1 SGHKS and CDR2 YYEKEE (reference sequence). Trimming took 0 bases from V and 6 from J; bases not matched to a gene: 5. CDR3 length equals 15 residues. This CDR3 is CASSLGQGTGQPQHF. The CDR3 DNA reads TGTGCCAGCAGCTTGGGACAGGGGACGGGTCAGCCCCAGCATTTT.